This passage covers 22 T cell receptor beta chains from one sample sequenced in a study of cytomegalovirus exposure and HLA in healthy donors. 60 Vbeta and 13 Jbeta primers were used in PCR. The table came from immunoSEQ multiplex PCR; TCRdb's copy has only in-frame clones and leaves some out. The sample includes some 140,000 clones, about 77% of them seen just once. Input material: PBMCs. These receptors were collected from a middle-aged woman in good health and CMV-seronegative.

This chain links TRBV7-6 with TRBJ2-5; 7 bases agree with TRBD2. The CDR3 length is 14 residues. V lost 6 bases, J lost 5 bases, and 9 bases stayed unmatched. CDR1 is SGHVS and CDR2 is FNYEAQ in the germline V gene. The CDR3 nucleotides read TGTGCCAGCAGTCCTACACTGGGGGGGGAGACCCAGTACTTC. Protein sequence: CASSPTLGGETQYF.

The V call is TRBV5-1, the J call TRBJ2-5; 9 bases map to TRBD1. This CDR3 is built from 14 residues. V dropped 2 bases and J dropped 4; count of bases not matched to a gene: 3. CDR1 SGHRS and CDR2 YFSETQ come from the germline V gene. This CDR3 reads CASSLQGARETQYF. CDR3 nucleotide sequence: TGCGCCAGCAGCTTACAGGGGGCACGAGAGACCCAGTACTTC.

The CDR3: CASSSPGLRVAEQYF. The CDR3 DNA follows: TGTGCCAGCAGCTCACCGGGACTGAGAGTTGCCGAGCAGTACTTC. The rearrangement uses TRBV11-2 and TRBJ2-7; tentative D call: TRBD2 (6 bases). The CDR3 has 15 amino acids. The V gene lost 4 bases and the J gene lost 6 bases, with 19 bases spanning the gap. Per the germline V gene, CDR1 is SGHAT and CDR2 is FQNNGV.

This clone was detected only a few times. The chain has TRBV9 and TRBJ2-5, with a weak D call TRBD1 (6 bases). TRBJ2-7 matches the DNA end more closely, so the J call is doubtful. Germline CDR1 and CDR2: SGDLS and YYNGEE. The CDR3 sequence is 14 residues long. The CDR3, as DNA: TGTGCCAGCAGCGTAGAGGACAGTACCTACGAGCAGTACTTC. This sequence encodes CASSVEDSTYEQYF.

This chain links TRBV7-2 with TRBJ1-5; D is ambiguous. This CDR3 is built from 12 residues. Between the trimmed V and J ends, which lost 4 bases and 5 bases, there was a span of 6 bases. Germline-derived CDR1 and CDR2 are SGHTA and FQGNSA. CDR3: CASSSPYQPQHF. CDR3 nucleotide sequence: TGTGCCAGCAGCTCCCCTTATCAGCCCCAGCATTTT.

This sequence joins TRBV10-3 and TRBJ2-2; TRBD2 aligns across 14 bases. The V and J ends lost 8 bases and 6 bases, in that order; junction bases with no gene match: 8. This CDR3 has 16 amino acids. The V gene's germline CDR1 is ENHRY and CDR2 SYGVKD. This CDR3 is CAISPATSGGAGELFF. The CDR3 bases are TGTGCCATCTCTCCTGCGACTAGCGGGGGGGCCGGGGAGCTGTTTTTT.

The rearrangement uses TRBV6-5 and TRBJ2-2; possible D gene TRBD1, 7 bases. Germline CDR1 and CDR2: MNHEY and SVGAGI. The CDR3 runs 15 residues. V gave up 4 bases and J gave up 1 base, with 10 bases separating them. CDR3 residues: CASSSQGGNTGELFF. The CDR3 bases are TGTGCCAGCAGTTCCCAGGGGGGGAACACCGGGGAGCTGTTTTTT.

The rearrangement joins TRBV9 to TRBJ2-2; D is perhaps TRBD1 (5 bases). The CDR3 contains 14 residues. Trimming took 5 bases from V and 4 from J, leaving 12 bases between them. The V gene's germline CDR1 is SGDLS and CDR2 YYNGEE. The CDR3 DNA is TGTGCCAGCAGTGGTACAGGAGTCACCGGGGAGCTGTTTTTT. It yields the protein CASSGTGVTGELFF.

This clone occurred a few times. V and J are TRBV5-5 and TRBJ2-6; 7 nucleotides line up with TRBD1. The trim removed 4 bases at V and 0 bases at J, leaving 7 bases unmatched. CDR1 is SGHKS, CDR2 YYEKEE, per germline (reference sequence). The CDR3 runs to 17 residues. CDR3 sequence: CASSLFGQDSGANVLTF. CDR3 sequence (DNA): TGTGCCAGCAGCCTCTTTGGACAGGACTCTGGGGCCAACGTCCTGACTTTC.

The V and J genes are TRBV2 and TRBJ1-5, with 7 nucleotides matching TRBD1. The CDR3 loop spans 14 amino acids. V was clipped by 4 bases and J by 6 bases; unmatched bases: 6. Germline CDR1 reads SNHLY; CDR2 reads FYNNEI. CDR3 protein: CASSVGQGGQPQHF. As DNA, the CDR3 is TGTGCCAGCAGTGTGGGCCAGGGGGGTCAGCCCCAGCATTTT.

V gene TRBV15 combines with J gene TRBJ1-3; 7 positions match TRBD1. The ends lost 5 bases at V and 4 bases at J; junction bases unmatched: 2. CDR1 and CDR2 (germline): LNHNV, YYDKDF (reference sequence). The CDR3 length is 13 residues. DNA of the CDR3: TGTGCCACCAGCGTGGACAGGGGAAACACCATATATTTT. Amino acids: CATSVDRGNTIYF.

This chain uses TRBV9 with TRBJ2-5; 8 bases are shared with TRBD2. The CDR3 spans 14 residues. Germline V gene sequence: CDR1 SGDLS, CDR2 YYNGEE. V was clipped by 6 bases and J by 5 bases; unmatched bases: 9. This chain's CDR3 is CASTRSGTKETQYF. In DNA, the CDR3 is TGTGCCAGCACCCGTAGCGGGACAAAGGAGACCCAGTACTTC. Based on the CDR3 plus reference TRBV9 and TRBJ2-5, the full variable domain is DSGVTQTPKHLITATGQRVTLRCSPRSGDLSVYWYQQSLDQGLQFLIQYYNGEERAKGNILERFSAQQFPDLHSELNLSSLELGDSALYFCASTRSGTKETQYFGPGTRLLVL.

The chain carries TRBV12-5 and TRBJ2-2; tentative D call: TRBD1 (6 bases). Germline loops: CDR1 LGHNT, CDR2 FRNRAP. The CDR3 contains 16 residues. Trimming took off 4 bases at V and 4 bases at J, with 16 bases between the two ends. The CDR3: CASGSSLGGSTGELFF. In nucleotides, the CDR3 is TGTGCTAGTGGTTCCTCCCTAGGGGGAAGCACCGGGGAGCTGTTTTTT.

CDR3 protein: CASSLSGGMLGEQYF. The CDR3 bases are TGCGCCAGCAGCCTTAGCGGGGGAATGTTGGGAGAGCAGTACTTC. V gene TRBV5-1 combines with J gene TRBJ2-7, with TRBD2 identical over 9 bases. The CDR3 is made up of 15 amino acids. Trimming removed 4 bases from V and 7 bases from J; junction bases left unmatched: 12. Germline CDR1 SGHRS, CDR2 YFSETQ.

Only one count was recorded for this clone. The genes are TRBV18 and TRBJ2-2, with unresolved D. The CDR3 covers 16 residues. V was shortened by 3 bases and J by 5 bases, with 16 bases between the two germline ends. The germline V gene has CDR1 KGHSH and CDR2 LQKENI. CDR3 residues: CASSPPGQVRTGELFF. The CDR3 coding sequence is TGTGCCAGCTCACCTCCTGGGCAGGTTAGGACCGGGGAGCTGTTTTTT.

The chain combines TRBV6-1 with TRBJ1-2, with no clear D. Trimming removed 0 bases from V and 8 bases from J, with 13 bases in between. The germline V gene encodes CDR1 MNHNS and CDR2 SASEGT. CDR3 length: 14 residues. The CDR3 reads CASSEATVPGGYTF. The CDR3 coding sequence is TGTGCCAGCAGTGAAGCTACGGTACCGGGAGGCTACACCTTC.

The chain couples TRBV7-2 to TRBJ1-5, with TRBD1 matching 8 bases. V was pared by 5 bases and J by 7 bases, with 7 bases of the junction left unmatched. Germline CDR1 SGHTA, CDR2 FQGNSA. The CDR3 is 14 amino acids. The CDR3 coding sequence is TGTGCCAGCAGCCAGGACAGGGCATACCAGCCCCAGCATTTT. The encoded protein is CASSQDRAYQPQHF.

V is TRBV19 and J is TRBJ1-6; TRBD1 matches at 11 bases. This CDR3 has 14 amino acids. Trimming removed 5 bases from V and 9 bases from J; junction bases left unmatched: 3. The germline V gene encodes CDR1 LNHDA and CDR2 SQIVND (reference sequence). The CDR3 reads CASSSGTGGSPLHF. CDR3 coding DNA: TGTGCCAGTAGTTCCGGGACAGGGGGTTCACCCCTCCACTTT.

This clone appeared a few times. The CDR3 loop reads CASSFVVLAGERAQYF. DNA for the CDR3: TGTGCCAGCAGTTTTGTAGTCCTAGCGGGGGAAAGAGCGCAGTATTTT. The rearrangement uses TRBV28 and TRBJ2-3, with 10 bases that match TRBD2. The germline CDR1 and CDR2 sequences are MDHEN and SYDVKM. J was trimmed by 10 bases and V by 3 bases; bases with no gene match: 13. This CDR3 contains 16 residues.

The V call is TRBV5-1, the J call TRBJ1-2, with 10 bases aligning to TRBD1. Trimming removed 4 bases from V and 13 bases from J; junction bases left unmatched: 22. The V gene's germline CDR1 is SGHRS and CDR2 YFSETQ. CDR3 length: 17 amino acids. DNA for the CDR3: TGCGCCAGCAGCCAATCTCAAACCGGGACAGGGGTCTCCATAAGCACCTTC. Its translation is CASSQSQTGTGVSISTF.

In this sample, this clone turned up a few times. V usage is TRBV5-1 and J usage is TRBJ2-1; 9 bases line up with TRBD2. V lost 7 bases, J lost 6 bases, and 11 bases stayed unmatched. The CDR3 consists of 15 residues. CDR1 is SGHRS, CDR2 YFSETQ, per germline. The CDR3 DNA is TGCGCCAGCCGTGGCGGGGGTAGCGGGGGCAATGAGCAGTTCTTC. This gives the protein CASRGGGSGGNEQFF.

The V and J genes are TRBV13 and TRBJ1-2; no definite D call. Germline V CDR1 and CDR2: PRHDT, FYEKMQ (reference sequence). Trimming removed 5 bases at V and 1 base at J, with 11 bases between. The length of the CDR3 is 14 residues. The CDR3: CASSQARYNYGYTF. CDR3 in DNA: TGTGCCAGCAGCCAAGCGCGGTATAACTATGGCTACACCTTC.